Shown below are 27 T cell receptor beta chains from a single sample sequenced in a study of blood T cells in healthy people across ages. The second PCR ran roughly 6 to 11 cycles with a sample-barcoded 5' primer and J-beta primers. TCRdb reprocessed the 5' RACE reads via MiXCR and lists one record per CDR3 protein. Of over a million distinct CDR3 sequences listed, 42% are singletons. The sequenced sample was blood. Every receptor here comes from a woman between 18 and 30 years old in good health.

There are a few counts of this clonotype. This chain links TRBV20-1 with TRBJ2-6; D is possibly TRBD2 (6 bases). Deletions cut 3 bases from V and 0 bases from J, with 12 bases between. The CDR3 contains 16 residues. The germline V gene encodes CDR1 DFQATT and CDR2 SNEGSKA (reference sequence). The CDR3 DNA follows: TGCAGTGCTAGTTGGCAGGGAGGCTCTGGGGCCAACGTCCTGACTTTC. It yields the protein CSASWQGGSGANVLTF.

The V call is TRBV6-5, the J call TRBJ2-1, with 8 bases matching TRBD2. In germline, CDR1 is MNHEY, CDR2 SVGAGI. This CDR3 is 15 amino acids long. J lost 5 bases, V lost 0 bases, and 3 bases had no gene match. In DNA, the CDR3 is TGTGCCAGCAGTTACTCGGGCGGGGGGCACAATGAGCAGTTCTTC. It is translated as CASSYSGGGHNEQFF.

This clonotype occurred once. The gene calls are TRBV4-1 and TRBJ1-4; D gene unclear. Germline lookup yields CDR1 MGHRA and CDR2 YSYEKL. V lost 2 bases to trimming and J lost 8 bases, with 12 bases between them. This CDR3 is built from 14 residues. CDR3 nucleotide sequence: TGCGCCAGCAGCCAATACGGGGTCAGGGAAAAACTGTTTTTT. This translates into CASSQYGVREKLFF.

The rearrangement joins TRBV20-1 to TRBJ1-6, with 7 bases lining up with TRBD1. J was trimmed by 11 bases and V by 6 bases; bases with no gene match: 7. This CDR3 has 12 amino acids. CDR1 and CDR2 (germline): DFQATT, SNEGSKA (reference sequence). The CDR3 protein is CSAIQGVPPLHF. The CDR3 DNA reads as TGCAGTGCAATTCAGGGGGTTCCACCCCTCCACTTT.

This clonotype was found a few times. The chain recombines TRBV29-1 with TRBJ1-2, with a weak D call TRBD1 (5 bases). There are 12 residues in the CDR3. V gave up 5 bases and J gave up 4 bases, with 11 bases separating them. In germline, CDR1 is SQVTM, CDR2 ANQGSEA. CDR3 residues: CSVYQGPYGYTF. In DNA form, the CDR3 reads TGCAGCGTTTATCAGGGTCCCTATGGCTACACCTTC. The full variable domain, completed using reference TRBV29-1 and TRBJ1-2, is SAVISQKPSRDICQRGTSLTIQCQVDSQVTMMFWYRQQPGQSLTLIATANQGSEATYESGFVIDKFPISRPNLTFSTLTVSNMSPEDSSIYLCSVYQGPYGYTFGSGTRLTVV.

The chain recombines TRBV6-6 with TRBJ2-2, with TRBD2 matching over 7 bases. The CDR3 runs 16 residues. The germline V gene has CDR1 MNHNY and CDR2 SVGAGI (reference sequence). V shed 6 bases, J shed 1 base, and the junction held 8 bases outside the gene matches. The CDR3 loop is CASRHSGGVNTGELFF. The CDR3 nucleotides are TGTGCCAGCAGACACTCTGGGGGGGTGAACACCGGGGAGCTGTTTTTT.

The sample holds many counts of this clonotype. This chain links TRBV10-3 with TRBJ2-1, with D uncertain. The CDR3 is 13 amino acids. CDR1 is ENHRY and CDR2 is SYGVKD in the germline V gene. The V gene lost 5 bases and the J gene lost 6 bases, with 11 bases spanning the gap. The CDR3: CAISTDISNEQFF. In nucleotides, the CDR3 is TGTGCCATCAGTACCGACATTTCCAATGAGCAGTTCTTC.

This clonotype showed up just once. The rearrangement uses TRBV20-1 and TRBJ2-1; maybe TRBD2 (6 bases). The V end was cut by 5 bases, the J end by 7 bases, with 18 bases between. CDR1 DFQATT and CDR2 SNEGSKA come from the germline V gene (reference sequence). The CDR3 length is 14 residues. The CDR3 coding sequence is TGCAGTGCTCGGGGATGTGGGGGGTGGAATGAGCAGTTCTTC. Translating gives CSARGCGGWNEQFF.

This chain uses TRBV10-3 with TRBJ2-2, with 11 bases that match TRBD2. V lost 8 bases and J lost 4; bases outside the gene matches: 15. Germline V gene sequence: CDR1 ENHRY, CDR2 SYGVKD. The CDR3 loop spans 18 amino acids. The CDR3 DNA is TGTGCCATCGCCGGGGGTCTAGCGGGAGGTTCGAGCACCGGGGAGCTGTTTTTT. Amino acid sequence: CAIAGGLAGGSSTGELFF.

The genes are TRBV5-4 and TRBJ1-1, with 7 nucleotides matching TRBD1. Germline V gene sequence: CDR1 SGHNT, CDR2 YYREEE (reference sequence). The length of the CDR3 is 13 residues. Germline trimming cut 4 bases from V and 7 bases from J; bases unmatched to any gene: 7. This CDR3 is CASSIRDSFEAFF. In nucleotides, the CDR3 is TGTGCCAGCAGCATCCGGGACAGCTTTGAAGCTTTCTTT.

The chain links TRBV3-1 to TRBJ2-3; D is possibly TRBD2 (6 bases). Trimming stripped 1 base from V and 6 bases from J, with 11 bases between. The CDR3 covers 14 residues. Per germline, CDR1 LGHDT and CDR2 YNNKEL (reference sequence). In DNA form, the CDR3 reads TGTGCCAGCAGCCAAGTTTCCGGGAGTGATACGCAGTATTTT. This codes for CASSQVSGSDTQYF.

This clonotype was detected a few times. The chain joins TRBV5-1 to TRBJ2-7; D is unresolved. This CDR3 contains 13 residues. Trimming shortened V by 4 bases and J by 0 bases, and 8 bases separated the two germline ends. The germline gives CDR1 SGHRS, CDR2 YFSETQ. CDR3 amino acids: CASSPLLSYEQYF. DNA of the CDR3: TGCGCCAGCAGCCCCCTCCTCTCCTACGAGCAGTACTTC. The full variable domain, its missing parts supplied by reference TRBV5-1 and TRBJ2-7, is KAGVTQTPRYLIKTRGQQVTLSCSPISGHRSVSWYQQTPGQGLQFLFEYFSETQRNKGNFPGRFSGRQFSNSRSEMNVSTLELGDSALYLCASSPLLSYEQYFGPGTRLTVT.

V is TRBV5-1 and J is TRBJ2-7; TRBD1 matches 10 bases. V shed 0 bases and J 6 bases; nucleotides not matched to a gene: 9. This CDR3 is built from 16 residues. Germline lookup yields CDR1 SGHRS and CDR2 YFSETQ. CDR3 DNA sequence: TGCGCCAGCAGCTTGGCCGGACAGGGGGATGGGGTCGAGCAGTACTTC. This encodes CASSLAGQGDGVEQYF.

This clonotype was seen once. One end of the junction does not line up with germline, which may come from a read error. The chain links TRBV7-6 to TRBJ1-5; TRBD1 might be the D (6 bases). This CDR3 contains 15 residues. Per the germline V gene, CDR1 is SGHVS and CDR2 is FNYEAQ. The CDR3 here is CASNLGSGGNQPQHF. The CDR3 bases are TGTGCCAGCAACTTAGGGTCAGGGGGCAATCAGCCCCAGCATTTT.

The chain joins TRBV7-9 to TRBJ2-1, with 8 nucleotides matching TRBD2. The J call may be incorrect, as the DNA end agrees better with TRBJ2-7. Looked up from germline, CDR1 is SEHNR and CDR2 is FQNEAQ (reference sequence). The CDR3 totals 16 residues. CDR3 sequence reads: CASSLDHSGNYNEQYF. DNA for the CDR3: TGTGCCAGCAGCTTAGATCATAGCGGGAACTACAATGAGCAGTACTTC.

This clonotype showed up just a few times. The CDR3 nucleotides read TGTGCCAGCAGATCCGGGACTAGCGCAGATACGCAGTATTTT. This gives the protein CASRSGTSADTQYF. V usage is TRBV2 and J usage is TRBJ2-3; 10 bases align to TRBD2. V shed 6 bases and J 4 bases; nucleotides not matched to a gene: 4. The CDR3 runs to 14 residues. Per the germline V gene, CDR1 is SNHLY and CDR2 is FYNNEI.

The genes are TRBV12-3 or TRBV12-4 and TRBJ2-5, with D perhaps TRBD2 (6 bases). This CDR3 is 14 amino acids long. V lost 7 bases, J lost 1 base, and 13 bases lay in between. The CDR3 spells CASTLSGLQETQYF. For the CDR3, the DNA is TGTGCCAGCACCCTTAGCGGACTCCAAGAGACCCAGTACTTC.

The chain joins TRBV28 to TRBJ1-3; D is perhaps TRBD1 (5 bases). The V end lost 5 bases, the J end lost 0 bases, and 11 bases lay between the germline ends. The CDR3 covers 15 residues. CDR1 MDHEN and CDR2 SYDVKM come from the germline V gene. The CDR3 nucleotides read TGTGCCAGCAGTGTACAGGCATACTCTGGAAACACCATATATTTT. Translated: CASSVQAYSGNTIYF. The variable domain in full, completed from reference TRBV28 and TRBJ1-3, reads DVKVTQSSRYLVKRTGEKVFLECVQDMDHENMFWYRQDPGLGLRLIYFSYDVKMKEKGDIPEGYSVSREKKERFSLILESASTNQTSMYLCASSVQAYSGNTIYFGEGSWLTVV.

This clonotype was seen only a few times. The chain has TRBV5-1 and TRBJ2-5; D tentatively fits TRBD1 or TRBD2 (6 bases each). The germline V and J ends were trimmed by 3 bases and 5 bases, with 11 bases remaining between them. The germline gives CDR1 SGHRS, CDR2 YFSETQ. CDR3 size: 13 residues. The CDR3 DNA is TGCGCCAGCAGCTGGAGGGGGAGCGAGACCCAGTACTTC. Protein: CASSWRGSETQYF.

This clonotype was seen only a few times. The chain couples TRBV10-1 to TRBJ2-1, with D unclear. The CDR3 spans 12 residues. Trimming pared 7 bases from V and 9 bases from J, leaving 13 bases between. Germline lookup yields CDR1 WNHNN and CDR2 SYGVQD (reference sequence). In DNA, the CDR3 is TGCGCCAGCATCTCAGCTTTGGGTGAGCAGTTCTTC. As protein: CASISALGEQFF.

The sample holds a few counts of this clonotype. The rearrangement joins TRBV20-1 to TRBJ2-7, with 11 nucleotides matching TRBD2. The CDR3 length is 14 residues. V was clipped by 3 bases and J by 3 bases; unmatched bases: 4. Looked up from germline, CDR1 is DFQATT and CDR2 is SNEGSKA (reference sequence). Written as DNA, the CDR3 is TGCAGTGCTAGTGATAGCGGGAGGGTCTACGAGCAGTACTTC. Protein product: CSASDSGRVYEQYF.

This chain links TRBV7-2 with TRBJ1-2; D is ambiguous. This CDR3 region has 13 residues. Germline values: CDR1 SGHTA, CDR2 FQGNSA. Trimming removed 1 base from V and 8 bases from J, with 11 bases in between. In DNA form, the CDR3 reads TGTGCCAGCAGCTTAGTAGCGGGGTTGGGCTACACCTTC. Amino acid sequence: CASSLVAGLGYTF.

The chain is built from TRBV10-3 and TRBJ2-3, with 7 bases that match TRBD1. Losses at the gene ends were 4 bases for V and 2 bases for J; bases not matched to a gene: 6. CDR1 is ENHRY and CDR2 is SYGVKD in the germline V gene. The CDR3 sequence is 15 residues long. CDR3 in DNA: TGTGCCATCAGTGGACCGGGACAGCCCACAGATACGCAGTATTTT. It translates to CAISGPGQPTDTQYF.

The chain is built from TRBV12-3 or TRBV12-4 and TRBJ1-4, with TRBD1 matching over 7 bases. V lost 6 bases and J lost 6; bases outside the gene matches: 10. The CDR3 sequence is 15 residues long. The CDR3 protein is CASRPRGLGDEKLFF. In nucleotides, the CDR3 is TGTGCCAGCAGGCCGAGGGGGCTGGGGGATGAAAAACTGTTTTTT.

This clonotype has more than one count but fewer than ten. The chain combines TRBV5-1 with TRBJ1-2, with TRBD1 matching 8 bases. The CDR3 totals 15 residues. V was pared by 2 bases and J by 8 bases, with 11 bases of the junction left unmatched. The germline V gene has CDR1 SGHRS and CDR2 YFSETQ. The CDR3 DNA reads as TGCGCCAGCAGCTTCGGACAGGGACGGGCCCAAGGCTACACCTTC. It translates to CASSFGQGRAQGYTF.

On this clonotype: This sequence may be a read error, since a much larger clone differs from it by one base. The genes are TRBV4-1 and TRBJ2-5; 8 nucleotides match TRBD2. The CDR3 is 16 amino acids. The V segment lost 0 bases and the J segment 11 bases; nucleotides outside the gene matches: 14. The germline V gene encodes CDR1 MGHRA and CDR2 YSYEKL. The CDR3 is CASSQDYGGGKREQYF. Written as DNA, the CDR3 is TGCGCCAGCAGCCAAGATTACGGCGGGGGGAAACGTGAGCAGTACTTC.

This clonotype was counted between two and nine times. The chain combines TRBV7-9 with TRBJ2-4; 10 nucleotides match TRBD2. The J call could be wrong; TRBJ2-7 is a better fit for the DNA end. The CDR3 covers 19 residues. Germline V gene data show CDR1 as SEHNR and CDR2 as FQNEAQ (reference sequence). The CDR3 region has the DNA TGTGCCAGCAGCTTGGGTCCGAATAAAGCGGGAGGGTCGGTGGGCGAGCAGTACTTC. Residues: CASSLGPNKAGGSVGEQYF.